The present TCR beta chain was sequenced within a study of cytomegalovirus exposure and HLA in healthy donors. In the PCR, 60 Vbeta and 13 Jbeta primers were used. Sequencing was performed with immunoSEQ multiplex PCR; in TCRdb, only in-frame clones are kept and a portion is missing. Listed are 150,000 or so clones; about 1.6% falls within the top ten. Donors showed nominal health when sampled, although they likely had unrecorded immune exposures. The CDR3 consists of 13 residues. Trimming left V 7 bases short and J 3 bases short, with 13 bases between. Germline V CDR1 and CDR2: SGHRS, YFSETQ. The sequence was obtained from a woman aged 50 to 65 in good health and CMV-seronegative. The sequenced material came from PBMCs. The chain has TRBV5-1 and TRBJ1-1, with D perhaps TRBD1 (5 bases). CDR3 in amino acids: CASSAGGDTEAFF. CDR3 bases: TGCGCCAGCTCAGCCGGGGGAGACACTGAAGCTTTCTTT.